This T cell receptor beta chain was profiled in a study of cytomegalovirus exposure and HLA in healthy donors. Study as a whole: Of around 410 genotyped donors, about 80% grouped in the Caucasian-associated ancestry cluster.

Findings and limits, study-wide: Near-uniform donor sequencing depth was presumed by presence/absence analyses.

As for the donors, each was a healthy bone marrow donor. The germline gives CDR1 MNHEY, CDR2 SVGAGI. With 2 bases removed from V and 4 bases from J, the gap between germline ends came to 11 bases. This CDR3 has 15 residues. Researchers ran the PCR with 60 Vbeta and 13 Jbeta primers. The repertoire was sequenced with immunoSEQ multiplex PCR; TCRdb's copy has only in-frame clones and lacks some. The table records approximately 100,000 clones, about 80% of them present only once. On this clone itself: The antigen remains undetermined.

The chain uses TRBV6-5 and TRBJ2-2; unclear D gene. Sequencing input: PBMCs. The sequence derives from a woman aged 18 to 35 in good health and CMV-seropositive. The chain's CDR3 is CASSYPPPGTGELFF. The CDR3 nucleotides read TGTGCCAGCAGTTACCCCCCTCCGGGCACCGGGGAGCTGTTTTTT.